The T cell receptor (beta chain) described here comes from a study of CD4 T cell repertoires in COVID-19. Turning to the study itself: After 10 days of IL-2 expansion, CFSE-low cells were relabeled and restimulated with other coronavirus spikes. General study points: Several top expanded SARS-CoV-2-reactive clonotypes were shared by two or three memory subsets. Some SARS-CoV-2 clonotypes, between about 7 and 27%, recurred in SARS-CoV and/or HKU1 cultures.

This clone was seen a few times. Antigen unknown. This table comes from immunoSEQ multiplex PCR, and its TCRdb copy is limited to in-frame clones, with some not included. The profile shows about 75,000 clones, about four fifths of them singletons. The CDR3 has 14 amino acids. The germline V and J ends were trimmed by 4 bases and 9 bases, with 16 bases remaining between them. Germline-derived CDR1 and CDR2 are SGHAT and FQNNGV. Sequencing was done directly on freshly isolated, uncultured memory T cells. The V call is TRBV11-2, the J call TRBJ2-1; tentative D call: TRBD2 (5 bases). The source of this sequence is a human donor who had COVID-19. This material consisted of CD4+ T cells from peripheral blood, taken after recovery from COVID-19. The DNA of the CDR3 is TGTGCCAGCAGCTCCGCTATCGGGAAGGTTGAGCAGTTCTTC. This sequence encodes CASSSAIGKVEQFF.